The clone carrying this T cell receptor (beta chain) occurred many times. Its antigen remains unidentified. Samples came from axillary lymph nodes draining the breast cancer. This CDR3 has 14 residues. CDR1 and CDR2 from the germline V gene are LNHDA and SQIVND (reference sequence). The V end was cut by 9 bases, the J end by 0 bases, with 13 bases between. This entry comes from a study of breast tumors, draining lymph nodes, adjacent tissues. Study-level results: Compared with basal-like, luminal-like tumors shared significantly more repertoire with nontumor tissue.

TCRdb re-analysed the multiplex PCR reads in MiXCR, keeping a single row per CDR3 protein. The data show 270,000 or so distinct CDR3 sequences, with 30% seen just once and 0.85% to 1.3% held by the top ten. This clonotype was sampled from a female donor with breast cancer. Some clones in this sample may be carry-over from other donors' samples. The chain joins TRBV19 to TRBJ2-3; tentatively, D is TRBD2 (5 bases). The source material was axillary lymph node tissue. CDR3 sequence reads: CASRPLGSTDTQYF. In DNA form, the CDR3 reads TGTGCCAGCCGCCCACTAGGGAGCACAGATACGCAGTATTTT.